This is a list of T cell receptor beta chains from one sample in a study of shared clonotypes between healthy human individuals. The method was immunoSEQ multiplex PCR; TCRdb's version includes in-frame clones alone and lacks a portion of them. The profile shows fewer than 600,000 clones, 70% to 80% of them singletons. The sequencing sample was made of PBMCs. These receptors were collected from a woman between 40 and 50 years old in good health. Some clones in this sample may be carry-over from other donors' samples. The conserved cysteine and the conserved F or W are not part of the CDR3 here.

TRBV2,TRBJ2-7,ASSEEGGATWY
TRBV7-2,TRBJ2-1,ASSRGGNYNEQF
TRBV7-3,TRBJ2-1,ASSPGTMNEQF
TRBV19,TRBJ1-1,ASSPRTGGTEAF
TRBV15,TRBJ1-1,ATTLSGLNTEAF
TRBV7-2,TRBJ2-7,ASSLEASGSSYEQY
TRBV10-3,TRBJ2-3,AITRTASTDTQY
TRBV5-1,TRBJ2-2,ASSLIAGPANTGELF
TRBV9,TRBJ2-3,ASSPLLSSGADTQY
TRBV18,TRBJ1-1,ASSPGTGSLFAF
TRBV19,TRBJ2-1,ASSIRGGSYNEQF
TRBV11-2,TRBJ1-4,ASSLAFRGLGEKLF
TRBV9,TRBJ2-7,ASSVAAGRYEQY
TRBV5-1,TRBJ1-2,ASSLGVGPNYGYT
TRBV6-6,TRBJ2-3,ASTRGGSINTQY
TRBV29-1,TRBJ1-1,SAGQGRAF